The present T cell receptor (beta chain) was sequenced within a study of regulatory and conventional T cells in RAG deficiency. Findings and caveats of the study: Shorter CDR3s in all patient subsets; >85% Treg-Tconv overlap in Omenn. RAG-deficient patients showed markedly lower Shannon entropy and higher Simpson indices than control T-cell subsets.

Conventional CD4+ T cells were sorted from blood as CD25-low CD127-high cells. As regards this clone: Its antigen is not identified.

TCRdb keeps only in-frame clones here, not all; method: immunoSEQ multiplex PCR. There are about 46,000 clones in the sample; about nine tenths occur only once, and 0.51% lies in the top ten. These sequences were also reported in another study, on regulatory T cells. This second study says: The PCR used 52 TRBV and 13 TRBJ primers. In patients, unique TRB V-J pairs were restricted and V/J usage skewed, especially in Tregs.

This clonotype originated in a human donor in good health. The sample was CD4+ effector T cells sorted from blood.

CDR3 sequence (DNA): TGTGCCAGCAGCTTACAGGGGCGACAGCTGTTTTTT. It yields the protein CASSLQGRQLFF. This rearrangement joins TRBV7-8 to TRBJ1-4; a weak D match, TRBD1 (6 bases). Germline V gives CDR1 SGHVS, CDR2 FQNEAQ. The CDR3 sequence is 12 residues long. V dropped 2 bases and J dropped 14 bases, with 12 bases sitting between them. Full variable domain (missing parts from reference TRBV7-8 and TRBJ1-4): GAGVSQSPRYKVAKRGQDVALRCDPISGHVSLFWYQQALGQGPEFLTYFQNEAQLDKSGLPSDRFFAERPEGSVSTLKIQRTQQEDSAVYLCASSLQGRQLFFGSGTQLSVL.